The 11 T cell receptor beta chains below were found in one sample sequenced in a study of blood T cell repertoires in COVID-19. Sequencing used immunoSEQ multiplex PCR; TCRdb keeps in-frame clones, though not all of them. The profile shows some 100,000 clones, 91% of them singletons. The sample comprised peripheral blood. These receptors were collected from a human donor with active COVID-19. The donor label of this sample is uncertain.

The J gene is TRBJ2-3, the V gene TRBV4-1; no reliable D call. Germline V gives CDR1 MGHRA, CDR2 YSYEKL. Trimming took 3 bases from V and 6 from J, leaving 10 bases between them. The CDR3 consists of 13 residues. The CDR3 loop reads CASSQEPGDTQYF. The CDR3 nucleotides are TGCGCCAGCAGCCAGGAGCCCGGGGATACGCAGTATTTT.

This clone showed up just a few times. One junction end does not reproduce the germline sequence, and a read error may be involved. This sequence joins TRBV2 and TRBJ2-1, with D perhaps matching TRBD1 (5 bases). The CDR3 runs to 10 residues. In germline, CDR1 is SNHLY, CDR2 FYNNEI. DNA of the CDR3: TGTGCCATCCTGGACAAGGAGCAGTTCTTC. It is translated as CAILDKEQFF.

The V call is TRBV5-1, the J call TRBJ2-7, with D possibly TRBD2 on 5 matching bases. Germline CDR1 SGHRS, CDR2 YFSETQ. The CDR3 runs to 15 residues. The V end was cut by 0 bases, the J end by 1 base, with 11 bases between. In nucleotides, the CDR3 is TGCGCCAGCAGCTTGGGTACTGGCGGGTCCTACGAGCAGTACTTC. Its protein is CASSLGTGGSYEQYF. Drawing the rest from reference TRBV5-1 and TRBJ2-7, the complete variable domain is KAGVTQTPRYLIKTRGQQVTLSCSPISGHRSVSWYQQTPGQGLQFLFEYFSETQRNKGNFPGRFSGRQFSNSRSEMNVSTLELGDSALYLCASSLGTGGSYEQYFGPGTRLTVT.

The chain couples TRBV5-5 to TRBJ2-6; the match to TRBD1 covers 8 bases. The CDR3 totals 17 residues. Trimming at V came to 1 base and at J to 1 base, leaving 4 bases not matched to a gene. Per the germline V gene, CDR1 is SGHKS and CDR2 is YYEKEE (reference sequence). The CDR3 nucleotides are TGTGCCAGCAGCTTGCGGCAGGGGGCTTCTGGGGCCAACGTCCTGACTTTC. This gives the protein CASSLRQGASGANVLTF.

The rearrangement joins TRBV29-1 to TRBJ1-1; TRBD1 agrees at 8 bases. V trimming: 6 bases; J trimming: 5 bases; junction bases outside the gene matches: 8. CDR3 length: 13 residues. Germline CDR1 and CDR2: SQVTM and ANQGSEA. The CDR3 region has the DNA TGCAGCGTCGGACAGGGTGGAAGTACTGAAGCTTTCTTT. Its translation is CSVGQGGSTEAFF.

The chain links TRBV10-3 to TRBJ2-7; D call uncertain. V was cut by 0 bases and J by 4 bases, with 10 bases left in between. The germline V gene encodes CDR1 ENHRY and CDR2 SYGVKD. This CDR3 spans 14 amino acids. The CDR3 bases are TGTGCCATCAGTGAGTCCCTACTTAGTTACGAGCAGTACTTC. Translated, it gives CAISESLLSYEQYF.

The chain has TRBV28 and TRBJ1-1; 7 nucleotides align to TRBD1. CDR3 size: 14 residues. Per germline, CDR1 MDHEN and CDR2 SYDVKM. V lost 5 bases and J lost 5; bases outside the gene matches: 8. CDR3 residues: CASSPTSGGTEAFF. In DNA form, the CDR3 reads TGTGCCAGCAGTCCGACATCAGGGGGAACTGAAGCTTTCTTT.

The rearrangement joins TRBV9 to TRBJ2-7; D possibly corresponds to TRBD1 (5 bases). Germline-derived CDR1 and CDR2 are SGDLS and YYNGEE. V was cut by 4 bases and J by 0 bases, with 14 bases left in between. CDR3 length: 15 residues. The CDR3 reads CASSWGQDNSYEQYF. The CDR3 bases are TGTGCCAGCAGCTGGGGCCAGGATAACTCCTACGAGCAGTACTTC.

This chain joins TRBV5-1 and TRBJ2-7, with 9 nucleotides matching TRBD1. The CDR3 sequence is 14 residues long. Germline lookup yields CDR1 SGHRS and CDR2 YFSETQ. Trimming at V came to 2 bases and at J to 6 bases, leaving 6 bases not matched to a gene. CDR3 sequence: CASSLGDRVGEQYF. The CDR3 nucleotides are TGCGCCAGCAGCTTAGGGGACAGGGTTGGCGAGCAGTACTTC.

The chain uses TRBV6-5 and TRBJ1-1; possible D gene TRBD1, 5 bases. The CDR3 has 13 residues. The germline gives CDR1 MNHEY, CDR2 SVGAGI. V was pared by 6 bases and J by 0 bases, with 8 bases between. This CDR3 is CASRRGMNTEAFF. In DNA, the CDR3 is TGTGCCAGCAGGCGGGGGATGAACACTGAAGCTTTCTTT.

CDR3 in DNA: TGCGCCAGCAGCGTCGCAGGGGACGAGGGCACTGAAGCTTTCTTT. The encoded protein is CASSVAGDEGTEAFF. This rearrangement joins TRBV5-1 to TRBJ1-1; a possible D gene is TRBD1 (6 bases). Germline V gives CDR1 SGHRS, CDR2 YFSETQ. Trimming cost V 4 bases and J 4 bases, with 17 bases left between them. There are 15 residues in the CDR3.